These 5 T cell receptor beta chains share one sample of origin, sequenced in a study of cytomegalovirus exposure and HLA in healthy donors (dated by TCRdb to the late 2010s). Library method: the immunoSEQ multiplex PCR assay. The multiplex PCR relied on a mix of 60 forward primers for TCR Vbeta segments and 13 reverse primers for TCR Jbeta segments. TCRdb took this table from immuneACCESS and kept in-frame rearrangements with V and J called. Such tables lack part of the clones; where checked against another copy, unresolved V genes explain under half of the gap, and the rest is unexplained. The sample table contains fewer than 200,000 clones; only one count was recorded for roughly 13% of them. About 8% of the sample is in the top ten clones. Sequencing was performed on PBMCs. The receptors were sampled from a man in his fifties in good health and CMV-seropositive.

The gene calls are TRBV5-1 and TRBJ1-2; 8 bases are a match to TRBD1. The V and J ends lost 2 bases and 6 bases, in that order; junction bases with no gene match: 3. From germline, CDR1 is SGHRS and CDR2 YFSETQ. The CDR3 is 13 residues long. CDR3 nucleotides: TGCGCCAGCAGCTTTCAGGGGGCTGATGGCTACACCTTC. Encoded protein: CASSFQGADGYTF.

The chain links TRBV7-8 to TRBJ1-2; maybe TRBD1 (5 bases). Trimming stripped 4 bases from V and 5 bases from J, with 17 bases between. There are 15 residues in the CDR3. Germline CDR1 and CDR2: SGHVS and FQNEAQ. The CDR3 here is CASSSTTVLGYGYTF. CDR3 coding DNA: TGTGCCAGCAGCTCAACGACAGTTTTGGGGTATGGCTACACCTTC.

V is TRBV25-1 and J is TRBJ1-1; TRBD1 is a possible D gene (5 bases). Trimming took 7 bases from V and 1 from J, leaving 10 bases between them. The CDR3 spans 13 residues. Germline V gene data show CDR1 as MGHDK and CDR2 as SYGVNS. The CDR3 here is CASTDDRNTEAFF. In nucleotides, the CDR3 is TGTGCCAGCACCGATGACAGGAACACTGAAGCTTTCTTT.

This chain connects TRBV5-4 to TRBJ1-4, with a possible D match to TRBD1 (6 bases). Germline lookup yields CDR1 SGHNT and CDR2 YYREEE (reference sequence). With 0 bases removed from V and 7 bases from J, the gap between germline ends came to 13 bases. This CDR3 spans 15 amino acids. The CDR3 DNA sequence: TGTGCCAGCAGCTTGGAGGCGGGGGCTTCTGAAAAACTGTTTTTT. As protein: CASSLEAGASEKLFF.

CDR3 bases: TGTGCCAGCAGTTTACAGGAGGCAGGGAACACTGAAGCTTTCTTT. Translated: CASSLQEAGNTEAFF. J is TRBJ1-1 and V is TRBV27; D uncertain. The germline gives CDR1 MNHEY, CDR2 SMNVEV (reference sequence). Trimming cost V 2 bases and J 1 base, with 11 bases left between them. The CDR3 covers 15 residues.